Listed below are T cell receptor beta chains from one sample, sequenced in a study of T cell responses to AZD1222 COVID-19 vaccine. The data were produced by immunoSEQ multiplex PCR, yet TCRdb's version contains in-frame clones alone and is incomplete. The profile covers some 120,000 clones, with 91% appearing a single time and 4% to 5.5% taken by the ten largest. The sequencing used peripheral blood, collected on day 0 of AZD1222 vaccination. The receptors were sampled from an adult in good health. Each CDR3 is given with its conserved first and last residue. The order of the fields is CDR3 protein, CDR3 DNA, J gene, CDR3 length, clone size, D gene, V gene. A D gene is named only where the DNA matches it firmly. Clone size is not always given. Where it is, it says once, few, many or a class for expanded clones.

CDR3aa: CASSTGGRGNEKLFF; CDR3nt: TGCGCCAGCAGCACCGGGGGAAGGGGAAATGAAAAACTGTTTTTT; j_gene: TRBJ1-4; len: 15; abundance: -; d_gene: -; v_gene: TRBV5-1
CDR3aa: CASSLGQGYGYTF; CDR3nt: TGTGCCAGCAGCCTAGGACAGGGGTATGGCTACACCTTC; j_gene: TRBJ1-2; len: 13; abundance: -; d_gene: TRBD1; v_gene: TRBV7-3
CDR3aa: CASSWDRRISYEQYF; CDR3nt: TGTGCCAGCAGCTGGGACAGGAGAATCTCCTACGAGCAGTACTTC; j_gene: TRBJ2-7; len: 15; abundance: -; d_gene: TRBD1; v_gene: TRBV7-9
CDR3aa: CASTVGGSLDTEAFF; CDR3nt: TGTGCCAGCACTGTGGGGGGATCCCTGGACACTGAAGCTTTCTTT; j_gene: TRBJ1-1; len: 15; abundance: -; d_gene: -; v_gene: TRBV5-4
CDR3aa: CASSPTTYEQYF; CDR3nt: TGTGCCAGCAGCCCGACAACCTACGAGCAGTACTTC; j_gene: TRBJ2-7; len: 12; abundance: -; d_gene: -; v_gene: TRBV28
CDR3aa: CASSYMDTQETQYF; CDR3nt: TGTGCCAGCAGTTACATGGACACACAAGAGACCCAGTACTTC; j_gene: TRBJ2-5; len: 14; abundance: -; d_gene: -; v_gene: TRBV6-2/TRBV6-3
CDR3aa: CASSLAGGEGYTF; CDR3nt: TGTGCCAGCAGTTTAGCAGGGGGCGAAGGCTACACCTTC; j_gene: TRBJ1-2; len: 13; abundance: once; d_gene: TRBD1; v_gene: TRBV28
CDR3aa: CASKGNTGELFF; CDR3nt: TGTGCCAGCAAGGGGAACACCGGGGAGCTGTTTTTT; j_gene: TRBJ2-2; len: 12; abundance: once; d_gene: -; v_gene: TRBV7-3
CDR3aa: CASSQQLDRGQRNTIYF; CDR3nt: TGTGCCAGCAGCCAGCAGCTCGACAGGGGGCAACGAAACACCATATATTTT; j_gene: TRBJ1-3; len: 17; abundance: -; d_gene: TRBD1; v_gene: TRBV3-1/TRBV3-2
CDR3aa: CASNDRGSSYEQYF; CDR3nt: TGTGCCAGCAACGACAGGGGGTCCTCCTACGAGCAGTACTTC; j_gene: TRBJ2-7; len: 14; abundance: -; d_gene: TRBD1; v_gene: TRBV6-5